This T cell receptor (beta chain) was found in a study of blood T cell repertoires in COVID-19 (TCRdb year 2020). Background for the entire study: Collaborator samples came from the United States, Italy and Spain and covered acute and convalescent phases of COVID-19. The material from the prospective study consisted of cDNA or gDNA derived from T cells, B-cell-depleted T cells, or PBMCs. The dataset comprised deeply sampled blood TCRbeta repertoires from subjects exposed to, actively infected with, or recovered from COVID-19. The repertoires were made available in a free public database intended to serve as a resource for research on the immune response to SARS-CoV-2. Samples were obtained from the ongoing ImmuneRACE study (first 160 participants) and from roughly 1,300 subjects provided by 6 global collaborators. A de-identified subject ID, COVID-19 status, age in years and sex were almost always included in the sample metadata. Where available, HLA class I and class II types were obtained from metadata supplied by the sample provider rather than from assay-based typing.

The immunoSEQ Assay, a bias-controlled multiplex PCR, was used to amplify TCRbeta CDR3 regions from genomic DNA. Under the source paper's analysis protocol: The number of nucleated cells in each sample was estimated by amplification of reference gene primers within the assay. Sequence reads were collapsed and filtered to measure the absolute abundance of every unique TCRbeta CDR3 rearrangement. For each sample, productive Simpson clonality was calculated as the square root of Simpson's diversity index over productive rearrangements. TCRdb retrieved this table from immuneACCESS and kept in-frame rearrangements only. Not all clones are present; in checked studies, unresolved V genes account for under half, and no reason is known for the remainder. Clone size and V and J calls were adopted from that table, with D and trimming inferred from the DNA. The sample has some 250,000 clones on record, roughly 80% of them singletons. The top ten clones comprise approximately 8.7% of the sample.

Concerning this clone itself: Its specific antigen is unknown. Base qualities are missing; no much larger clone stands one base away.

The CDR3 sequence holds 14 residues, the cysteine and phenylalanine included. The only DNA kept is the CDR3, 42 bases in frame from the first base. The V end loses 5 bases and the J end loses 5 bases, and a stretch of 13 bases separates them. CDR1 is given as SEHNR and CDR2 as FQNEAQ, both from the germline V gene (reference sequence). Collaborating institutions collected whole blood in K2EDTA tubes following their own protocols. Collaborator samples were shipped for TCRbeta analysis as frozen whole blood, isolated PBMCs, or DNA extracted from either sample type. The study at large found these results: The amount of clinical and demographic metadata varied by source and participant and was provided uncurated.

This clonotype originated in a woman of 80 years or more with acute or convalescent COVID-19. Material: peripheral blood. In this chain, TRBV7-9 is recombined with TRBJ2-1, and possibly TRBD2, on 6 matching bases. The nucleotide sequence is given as TGTGCCAGCAGCCCGAGCTTAGCGGACAATGAGCAGTTCTTC. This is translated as CASSPSLADNEQFF.